The 2 T cell receptor beta chains in this list originate from one sample, sequenced in a study of early stage breast cancer tumors. Here immunoSEQ multiplex PCR was the method, and the copy in TCRdb shows in-frame clones only, minus some. The sample consists of about 72,000 clones, approximately 79% of them appearing once. Sequenced: blood. The origin of the receptors is a person aged 55-75 years with breast cancer.

The gene calls are TRBV28 and TRBJ2-5; perhaps TRBD1 as D (5 bases). The germline V gene encodes CDR1 MDHEN and CDR2 SYDVKM. The CDR3 spans 13 residues. With 5 bases removed from V and 1 base from J, the gap between germline ends came to 8 bases. CDR3 nucleotides: TGTGCCAGCAGTCGACAGATCCAAGAGACCCAGTACTTC. The encoded protein is CASSRQIQETQYF.

This rearrangement joins TRBV5-1 to TRBJ2-5; TRBD1 matches 9 bases. Per germline, CDR1 SGHRS and CDR2 YFSETQ. CDR3 size: 15 residues. Trimming at V came to 5 bases and at J to 5 bases, leaving 10 bases not matched to a gene. Here the CDR3 DNA reads TGCGCCAGCAGGGGAGGAACAGGGGGCAGGGAGACCCAGTACTTC. Protein product: CASRGGTGGRETQYF.